Below, 22 T cell receptor beta chains from the same sample are listed, as sequenced in a study of CD8 T cells in ankylosing spondylitis. TCRdb recomputed calls from the 5' RACE reads with MiXCR, one row per CDR3 protein. The data contain approximately 340,000 distinct CDR3 sequences, approximately 15% of them singletons. The sequenced sample was blood, either unsorted or a sorted T cell fraction (not recorded which). The receptors derive from a male donor with ankylosing spondylitis or in good health (not recorded which).

V usage is TRBV10-3 and J usage is TRBJ2-7, with 15 nucleotides matching TRBD2. Germline V CDR1 and CDR2: ENHRY, SYGVKD. J gave up 2 bases and V 4 bases, and 3 bases lay outside the gene matches. The CDR3 covers 16 residues. DNA of the CDR3: TGTGCCATCAGTGGGGGACTAGCGGGGGGAGCCTACGAGCAGTACTTC. Translated: CAISGGLAGGAYEQYF.

CDR3 DNA sequence: TGCAGTGCTAGTTTCGACTCAGGGGGCCGCACAGATACGCAGTATTTT. This sequence encodes CSASFDSGGRTDTQYF. This chain uses TRBV20-1 with TRBJ2-3; 8 positions match TRBD1. Germline trimming cut 3 bases from V and 1 base from J; bases unmatched to any gene: 9. The CDR3 length is 16 residues. Germline loops: CDR1 DFQATT, CDR2 SNEGSKA (reference sequence).

The chain couples TRBV4-1 to TRBJ2-7, with 9 bases fitting TRBD2. Germline CDR1 and CDR2: MGHRA and YSYEKL. The CDR3 extends over 15 amino acids. Trimming removed 3 bases from V and 7 bases from J; junction bases left unmatched: 10. CDR3 sequence: CASSQSPAGGWEQYF. The CDR3 DNA sequence: TGCGCCAGCAGCCAGTCCCCAGCGGGAGGCTGGGAGCAGTACTTC.

This clonotype was counted between two and nine times. This sequence joins TRBV5-1 and TRBJ2-7; 9 positions match TRBD2. Germline trimming cut 7 bases from V and 6 bases from J; bases unmatched to any gene: 14. CDR3 length: 15 amino acids. Germline V gene data show CDR1 as SGHRS and CDR2 as YFSETQ. The CDR3 nucleotides are TGCGCCAGCGGACCCAGGACTAGCGAGGACTCCGAGCAGTACTTC. This translates into CASGPRTSEDSEQYF.

This clonotype was counted only a few times. The chain recombines TRBV20-1 with TRBJ1-2, with 7 bases fitting TRBD1. This CDR3 is 14 amino acids long. Trimming at V came to 3 bases and at J to 2 bases, leaving 6 bases not matched to a gene. Germline CDR1 reads DFQATT; CDR2 reads SNEGSKA (reference sequence). Written as DNA, the CDR3 is TGCAGTGCTAGGGGCCCGGGACAGAACTATGGCTACACCTTC. Its translation is CSARGPGQNYGYTF.

The J gene is TRBJ2-5, the V gene TRBV11-2; 11 bases map to TRBD2. Germline V CDR1 and CDR2: SGHAT, FQNNGV. V trimming: 3 bases; J trimming: 4 bases; junction bases outside the gene matches: 1. This CDR3 spans 14 amino acids. CDR3 coding DNA: TGTGCCAGCAGCTTCCTAGCGGGAGGAGAGACCCAGTACTTC. Its protein product is CASSFLAGGETQYF.

This clonotype was picked up a small number of times. The chain is built from TRBV10-3 and TRBJ2-7, with 9 bases matching TRBD2. Germline CDR1 ENHRY, CDR2 SYGVKD. The trim removed 5 bases at V and 0 bases at J, leaving 14 bases unmatched. The CDR3 has 18 residues. CDR3 DNA: TGTGCCATCAGTTCCGCCCAGCGGGGACTAGCTAGCTCCTACGAGCAGTACTTC. Protein sequence: CAISSAQRGLASSYEQYF.

The chain joins TRBV5-1 to TRBJ2-3; D uncertain. Germline CDR1 SGHRS, CDR2 YFSETQ. The CDR3 has 14 amino acids. Trimming left V 0 bases short and J 2 bases short, with 7 bases between. CDR3 region: CASSLARNTDTQYF. Here the CDR3 DNA reads TGCGCCAGCAGCTTGGCGCGGAACACAGATACGCAGTATTTT.

The chain couples TRBV20-1 to TRBJ2-2; TRBD2 aligns across 12 bases. The germline CDR1 and CDR2 sequences are DFQATT and SNEGSKA (reference sequence). Trimming removed 5 bases from V and 0 bases from J; junction bases left unmatched: 4. The CDR3 is made up of 16 amino acids. Here the CDR3 DNA reads TGCAGTGCTCCACTAGCGGGGGGACCGAACACCGGGGAGCTGTTTTTT. Its translation: CSAPLAGGPNTGELFF.

A few counts support this clonotype. V and J are TRBV5-1 and TRBJ1-4, with D perhaps TRBD1 (5 bases). The germline gives CDR1 SGHRS, CDR2 YFSETQ. The CDR3 is made up of 13 amino acids. With 4 bases removed from V and 6 bases from J, the gap between germline ends came to 10 bases. The CDR3 loop is CASSPTGDEKLFF. The CDR3 nucleotides are TGCGCCAGCAGCCCCACGGGGGATGAAAAACTGTTTTTT.

This clonotype has a handful of counts. The J gene is TRBJ1-1, the V gene TRBV5-1; no definite D call. The germline V and J ends were trimmed by 2 bases and 3 bases, with 8 bases remaining between them. The CDR3 is made up of 13 amino acids. Germline V gene data show CDR1 as SGHRS and CDR2 as YFSETQ. Here the CDR3 reads CASSLEFDTEAFF. The CDR3 nucleotides read TGCGCCAGCAGCTTAGAGTTTGACACTGAAGCTTTCTTT.

The V and J genes are TRBV2 and TRBJ2-6; D not resolved. Germline CDR1 SNHLY, CDR2 FYNNEI. This CDR3 contains 15 residues. Between the trimmed V and J ends, which lost 4 bases and 0 bases, there was a span of 7 bases. CDR3 bases: TGTGCCAGCAGTGCGTCACTCTCTGGGGCCAACGTCCTGACTTTC. This gives the protein CASSASLSGANVLTF. Using reference TRBV2 and TRBJ2-6 for the parts outside the CDR3, the full variable domain is EPEVTQTPSHQVTQMGQEVILRCVPISNHLYFYWYRQILGQKVEFLVSFYNNEISEKSEIFDDQFSVERPDGSNFTLKIRSTKLEDSAMYFCASSASLSGANVLTFGAGSRLTVL.

This clonotype appeared a few times. The chain couples TRBV4-1 to TRBJ2-7, with 8 bases fitting TRBD1. CDR3 length: 15 amino acids. CDR1 is MGHRA, CDR2 YSYEKL, per germline. With V trimmed by 3 bases and J by 3 bases, 7 bases remained unmatched. CDR3 DNA: TGCGCCAGCAGCCAGGGGGACAGGAGGGGCTACGAGCAGTACTTC. It yields the protein CASSQGDRRGYEQYF.

The rearrangement links TRBV20-1 to TRBJ2-3; TRBD2 matches at 15 bases. Germline-derived CDR1 and CDR2 are DFQATT and SNEGSKA (reference sequence). The CDR3 runs 15 residues. As DNA, the CDR3 is TGCACTGGGACTAGCGGGAGGATCGGTACAGATACGCAGTATTTT. The encoded protein is CTGTSGRIGTDTQYF.

This clonotype was recorded a few times. The V and J genes are TRBV12-3 or TRBV12-4 and TRBJ1-1; D possibly corresponds to TRBD1 (6 bases). V gave up 7 bases and J gave up 1 base, with 19 bases separating them. This CDR3 is 16 amino acids long. The CDR3 protein is CASTFLGGAGNTEAFF. The CDR3 DNA reads as TGTGCCAGCACCTTTTTAGGGGGGGCAGGGAACACTGAAGCTTTCTTT.

V usage is TRBV5-1 and J usage is TRBJ1-6, with a weak D call TRBD1 (6 bases). In germline, CDR1 is SGHRS, CDR2 YFSETQ. V was pared by 4 bases and J by 7 bases, with 12 bases between. The CDR3 is 14 residues long. This chain's CDR3 is CASSVQGLNSPLHF. The DNA of the CDR3 is TGCGCCAGCAGCGTCCAGGGGCTGAATTCACCCCTCCACTTT.

The rearrangement links TRBV6-1 to TRBJ2-2, with D perhaps assigned TRBD1 or TRBD2 (6 bases each). The length of the CDR3 is 16 residues. V was clipped by 2 bases and J by 6 bases, with 16 bases between them. Per germline, CDR1 MNHNS and CDR2 SASEGT. This CDR3 is CASSEPGARRPGELFF. CDR3 sequence (DNA): TGTGCCAGCAGTGAACCGGGGGCGAGGAGACCCGGGGAGCTGTTTTTT.

This chain connects TRBV7-9 to TRBJ2-3; maybe TRBD2 (5 bases). The length of the CDR3 is 13 residues. The V end lost 1 base, the J end lost 8 bases, and 10 bases lay between the germline ends. The germline gives CDR1 SEHNR, CDR2 FQNEAQ (reference sequence). The CDR3 bases are TGTGCCAGCAGCTTAGGGGGAGCTCTTACGCAGTATTTT. It codes for CASSLGGALTQYF.

This clonotype was counted a few times. The rearrangement uses TRBV6-1 and TRBJ2-1, with TRBD1 identical over 7 bases. Germline-derived CDR1 and CDR2 are MNHNS and SASEGT. This CDR3 has 15 residues. The V and J ends lost 6 bases and 5 bases, in that order; junction bases with no gene match: 10. CDR3 protein: CASSLGTEANNEQFF. The CDR3, as DNA: TGTGCCAGCAGCCTTGGGACAGAAGCGAACAATGAGCAGTTCTTC.

The J gene is TRBJ2-7, the V gene TRBV25-1; 9 bases line up with TRBD2. The germline V gene encodes CDR1 MGHDK and CDR2 SYGVNS. Trimming removed 3 bases from V and 3 bases from J; junction bases left unmatched: 6. CDR3 length: 15 amino acids. The CDR3 sequence is CASSEARGRVYEQYF. CDR3 nucleotide sequence: TGTGCCAGCAGTGAGGCACGCGGGAGGGTCTACGAGCAGTACTTC.

This clonotype was found a few times. V usage is TRBV15 and J usage is TRBJ2-1, with 8 bases that match TRBD2. Germline V gene data show CDR1 as LNHNV and CDR2 as YYDKDF (reference sequence). The CDR3 consists of 24 residues. J lost 1 base, V lost 0 bases, and 26 bases had no gene match. CDR3 bases: TGTGCCACCAGCAGAGATTGGATTCGAATGCCCGGGGCGGGGGGCCAGGGGTCCTACAATGAGCAGTTCTTC. This sequence encodes CATSRDWIRMPGAGGQGSYNEQFF.

This sequence joins TRBV11-2 and TRBJ2-1; 7 nucleotides match TRBD1. The CDR3 contains 15 residues. The V gene's germline CDR1 is SGHAT and CDR2 FQNNGV. The V and J ends lost 7 bases and 2 bases, in that order; junction bases with no gene match: 8. The CDR3 coding sequence is TGTGCCAGCACCCCGCGACAGGGTACCTACAATGAGCAGTTCTTC. Translated, it gives CASTPRQGTYNEQFF.